This paragraph covers one TCR beta chain sequence. The data were obtained in a study of blood T cell repertoires in COVID-19. Looking at the study overall: The study drew acute and convalescent COVID-19 samples from the United States, Italy and Spain. T cells, B-cell-depleted T cells, or PBMCs provided the cDNA or gDNA that served as material.

As processed by the authors: Cell counts per sample came from amplifying reference gene primers. The repertoire was sequenced with immunoSEQ multiplex PCR; TCRdb's copy has only in-frame clones and lacks some. The V and J calls and clone size are taken from that table; D and trimming were inferred from the DNA. The table records about 99,000 clones, roughly 76% of them present only once. Per germline, CDR1 MDHEN and CDR2 SYDVKM. V was clipped by 6 bases and J by 6 bases; unmatched bases: 8. This CDR3 spans 14 amino acids. Seattle-derived patients entered the study during active infection and were followed longitudinally.

The clonotype comes from a man aged 80 or over with COVID-19, enrolled during active disease. Sequenced input: peripheral blood. The chain recombines TRBV28 with TRBJ1-5; 7 positions match TRBD1. The CDR3 coding sequence is TGTGCCAGCAGCATAAGGGGGCAGGGTCAGCCCCAGCATTTT. Translated, it gives CASSIRGQGQPQHF.